Presented here are 15 T cell receptor beta chains from one specimen sequenced in a study of cytomegalovirus exposure and HLA in healthy donors. The PCR was carried out with 60 Vbeta primers and 13 Jbeta primers. The data were produced by immunoSEQ multiplex PCR, yet TCRdb's version contains in-frame clones alone and is incomplete. The table lists around 76,000 clones, under 85% of them singletons. Sequenced material: PBMCs. The receptors were sampled from a woman aged 40 to 50 in good health and CMV-seropositive.

The chain joins TRBV7-2 to TRBJ2-1; 13 nucleotides line up with TRBD2. Trimming cost V 5 bases and J 10 bases; bases outside gene matches: 14. Germline assignment: CDR1 SGHTA and CDR2 FQGNSA. The CDR3 spans 17 residues. CDR3: CASSREKLPGLAGEQFF. The CDR3 region has the DNA TGTGCCAGCAGCCGCGAGAAGCTACCGGGACTAGCGGGAGAGCAGTTCTTC.

This chain joins TRBV4-3 and TRBJ2-3; 7 bases agree with TRBD1. Germline CDR1 reads LGHNA; CDR2 reads YSLEER. Germline trimming cut 2 bases from V and 2 bases from J; bases unmatched to any gene: 10. This CDR3 is 17 amino acids long. The CDR3: CASSQTDRLFDTDTQYF. The CDR3 DNA follows: TGCGCCAGCAGCCAAACGGACAGGTTGTTCGACACAGATACGCAGTATTTT.

V usage is TRBV30 and J usage is TRBJ1-5; D is possibly TRBD1 (6 bases). In germline, CDR1 is GTSNPN, CDR2 SVGIG (reference sequence). Deletions cut 3 bases from V and 0 bases from J, with 9 bases between. The CDR3 runs 14 residues. In DNA form, the CDR3 reads TGTGCCTGGAGCCGGGACAATAGCAATCAGCCCCAGCATTTT. Protein product: CAWSRDNSNQPQHF.

V usage is TRBV27 and J usage is TRBJ2-5; D may be TRBD1 (5 bases). Germline V gene data show CDR1 as MNHEY and CDR2 as SMNVEV (reference sequence). Trimming pared 2 bases from V and 5 bases from J, leaving 9 bases between. The CDR3 loop spans 13 amino acids. The CDR3 sequence is CASSLDSGETQYF. In DNA, the CDR3 is TGTGCCAGCAGTTTAGATTCAGGGGAGACCCAGTACTTC.

The count of this clone is one. Other DNA sequences in the sample encode the same CDR3. This sequence joins TRBV7-9 and TRBJ2-7; TRBD1 might be the D (6 bases). The CDR3 runs 13 residues. Between the trimmed V and J ends, which lost 5 bases and 3 bases, there was a span of 11 bases. Looked up from germline, CDR1 is SEHNR and CDR2 is FQNEAQ (reference sequence). The CDR3 nucleotides read TGTGCCAGCAGCACGAGGACAGACTACGAGCAGTACTTC. Translated, it gives CASSTRTDYEQYF.

CDR3 bases: TGTGCCAGCTCAGGGACAGCGAACACTGAAGCTTTCTTT. It is translated as CASSGTANTEAFF. The V and J genes are TRBV18 and TRBJ1-1; TRBD1 agrees at 7 bases. Germline-derived CDR1 and CDR2 are KGHSH and LQKENI. The CDR3 has 13 amino acids. Trimming removed 5 bases from V and 1 base from J; junction bases left unmatched: 1. Full variable domain (rest looked up from reference TRBV18 and TRBJ1-1): NAGVMQNPRHLVRRRGQEARLRCSPMKGHSHVYWYRQLPEEGLKFMVYLQKENIIDESGMPKERFSAEFPKEGPSILRIQQVVRGDSAAYFCASSGTANTEAFFGQGTRLTVV.

The chain carries TRBV6-5 and TRBJ1-1; D unclear. Trimming removed 6 bases at V and 4 bases at J, with 15 bases between. The CDR3 has 14 amino acids. CDR1 is MNHEY, CDR2 SVGAGI, per germline. The CDR3 loop reads CASRPDLQVTEAFF. In DNA, the CDR3 is TGTGCCAGCAGACCCGACCTCCAGGTCACTGAAGCTTTCTTT.

A few counts support this clone. V is TRBV7-8 and J is TRBJ2-7, with a tentative D call TRBD1 (6 bases). Trimming left V 5 bases short and J 4 bases short, with 15 bases between. This CDR3 comprises 14 residues. Germline lookup yields CDR1 SGHVS and CDR2 FQNEAQ. The DNA of the CDR3 is TGTGCCAGCAGCCCGGAGGAGAGGGGGTACGAGCAGTACTTC. Amino acids: CASSPEERGYEQYF.

This chain's CDR3 is CASSLVGQYEQYF. In nucleotides, the CDR3 is TGTGCCAGCAGCTTAGTGGGACAATACGAGCAGTACTTC. The chain links TRBV7-2 to TRBJ2-7, with a weak D call TRBD1 (6 bases). The CDR3 consists of 13 residues. Per germline, CDR1 SGHTA and CDR2 FQGNSA. Trimming pared 1 base from V and 4 bases from J, leaving 8 bases between.

This clone was recorded a few times. The genes are TRBV4-2 and TRBJ2-5; no reliable D call. Between the trimmed V and J ends, which lost 1 base and 1 base, there was a span of 7 bases. Germline values: CDR1 LGHNA, CDR2 YNFKEQ. The CDR3 has 14 residues. Here the CDR3 DNA reads TGTGCCAGCAGCCAAGGCGGCAGCCAAGAGACCCAGTACTTC. Residues: CASSQGGSQETQYF.

The rearrangement joins TRBV7-6 to TRBJ1-2; D perhaps matches TRBD1 (5 bases). V was shortened by 4 bases and J by 4 bases, with 10 bases between the two germline ends. Germline V CDR1 and CDR2: SGHVS, FNYEAQ. This CDR3 has 13 residues. The CDR3 bases are TGTGCCAGCAGCTCGACAGATCTCTATGGCTACACCTTC. It translates to CASSSTDLYGYTF.

This chain links TRBV6-5 with TRBJ2-7; 8 bases align to TRBD2. After removal of 1 base from V and 0 bases from J, the junction contained 5 bases not matched to a gene. CDR1 is MNHEY, CDR2 SVGAGI, per germline. CDR3 length equals 16 residues. The CDR3 nucleotides read TGTGCCAGCAGTTACTGGAGCGGGGGCCGCTCCTACGAGCAGTACTTC. Amino acids: CASSYWSGGRSYEQYF.

In this sample, this clone turned up a few times. This chain joins TRBV6-4 and TRBJ1-1; possibly TRBD1 for D (5 bases). Germline V gives CDR1 MRHNA, CDR2 SNTAGT. The CDR3 is made up of 12 amino acids. The V gene lost 5 bases and the J gene lost 4 bases, with 8 bases spanning the gap. The DNA for the CDR3 is TGTGCCAGCAGTCCGGGGGGCACTGAAGCTTTCTTT. It yields the protein CASSPGGTEAFF.

This clone was recorded only once. The chain recombines TRBV4-3 with TRBJ2-7, with D possibly TRBD2 on 6 matching bases. Germline V gives CDR1 LGHNA, CDR2 YSLEER. This CDR3 region has 13 residues. Trimming stripped 6 bases from V and 2 bases from J, with 11 bases between. The CDR3 is CASSPAGTYEQYF. The CDR3 coding sequence is TGCGCCAGCAGTCCAGCGGGTACCTACGAGCAGTACTTC.

A word on this clone: The identical CDR3 is also encoded by other nucleotide sequences in the sample. The CDR3 here is CASSPGQGSSYEQYF. Written as DNA, the CDR3 is TGCGCCAGCAGCCCGGGACAGGGGAGCTCCTACGAGCAGTACTTC. The genes are TRBV5-1 and TRBJ2-7; 10 bases are a match to TRBD1. The CDR3 sequence is 15 residues long. In germline, CDR1 is SGHRS, CDR2 YFSETQ. Trimming at V came to 4 bases and at J to 0 bases, leaving 4 bases not matched to a gene.